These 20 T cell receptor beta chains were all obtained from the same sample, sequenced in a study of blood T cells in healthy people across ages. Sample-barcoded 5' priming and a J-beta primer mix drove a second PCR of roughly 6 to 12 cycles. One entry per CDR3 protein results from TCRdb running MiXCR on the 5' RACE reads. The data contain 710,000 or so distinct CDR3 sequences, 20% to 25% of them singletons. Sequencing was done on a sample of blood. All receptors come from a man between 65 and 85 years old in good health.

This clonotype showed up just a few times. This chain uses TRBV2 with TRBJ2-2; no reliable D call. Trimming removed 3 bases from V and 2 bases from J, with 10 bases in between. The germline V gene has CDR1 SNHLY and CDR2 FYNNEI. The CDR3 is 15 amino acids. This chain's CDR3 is CASSEMGRNTGELFF. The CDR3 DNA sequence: TGTGCCAGCAGTGAGATGGGCAGAAACACCGGGGAGCTGTTTTTT.

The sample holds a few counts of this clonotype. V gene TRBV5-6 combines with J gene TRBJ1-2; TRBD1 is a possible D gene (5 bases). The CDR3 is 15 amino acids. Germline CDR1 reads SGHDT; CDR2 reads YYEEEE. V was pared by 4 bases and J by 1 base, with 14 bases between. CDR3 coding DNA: TGTGCCAGCAGCCTCCGGGACGGGAATAACTATGGCTACACCTTC. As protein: CASSLRDGNNYGYTF.

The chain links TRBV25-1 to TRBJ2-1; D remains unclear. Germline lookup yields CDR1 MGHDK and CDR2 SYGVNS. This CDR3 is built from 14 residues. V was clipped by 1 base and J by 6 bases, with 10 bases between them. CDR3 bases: TGTGCCAGCAGTGAATCAGCTACCTTCAATGAGCAGTTCTTC. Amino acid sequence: CASSESATFNEQFF.

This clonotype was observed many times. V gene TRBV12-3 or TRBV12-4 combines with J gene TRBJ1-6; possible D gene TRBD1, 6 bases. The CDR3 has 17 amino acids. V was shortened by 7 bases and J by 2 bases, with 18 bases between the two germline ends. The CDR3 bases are TGTGCCAGCACCCTACAGGGTTCCGGGACCTATAATTCACCCCTCCACTTT. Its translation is CASTLQGSGTYNSPLHF.

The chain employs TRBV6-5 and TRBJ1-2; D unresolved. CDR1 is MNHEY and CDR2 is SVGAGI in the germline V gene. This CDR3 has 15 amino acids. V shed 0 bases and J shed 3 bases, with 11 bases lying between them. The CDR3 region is CASSYSYPGDYGYTF. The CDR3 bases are TGTGCCAGCAGTTACTCATACCCGGGAGACTATGGCTACACCTTC.

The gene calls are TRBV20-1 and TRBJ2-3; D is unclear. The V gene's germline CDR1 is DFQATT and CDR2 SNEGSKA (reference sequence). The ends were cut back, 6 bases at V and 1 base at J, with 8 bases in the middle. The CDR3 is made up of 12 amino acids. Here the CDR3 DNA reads TGCAGTGCCCCCGAAGGCACAGATACGCAGTATTTT. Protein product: CSAPEGTDTQYF.

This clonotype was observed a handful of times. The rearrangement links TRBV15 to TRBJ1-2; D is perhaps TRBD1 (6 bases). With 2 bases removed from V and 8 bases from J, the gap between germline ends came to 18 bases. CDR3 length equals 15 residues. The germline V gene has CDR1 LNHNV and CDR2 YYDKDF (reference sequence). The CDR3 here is CATSRSSTGISGYTF. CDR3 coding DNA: TGTGCCACCAGCAGATCCTCAACAGGGATCTCCGGCTACACCTTC.

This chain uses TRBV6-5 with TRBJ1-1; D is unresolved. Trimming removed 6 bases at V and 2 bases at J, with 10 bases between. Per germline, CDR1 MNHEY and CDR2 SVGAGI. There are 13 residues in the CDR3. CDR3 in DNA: TGTGCCAGCAGGCCTTTCAGTAACACTGAAGCTTTCTTT. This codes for CASRPFSNTEAFF.

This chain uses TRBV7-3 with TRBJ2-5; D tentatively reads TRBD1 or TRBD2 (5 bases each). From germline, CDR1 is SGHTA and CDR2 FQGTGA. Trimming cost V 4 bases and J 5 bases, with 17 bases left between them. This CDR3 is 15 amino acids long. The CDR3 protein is CASSSPLGAMETQYF. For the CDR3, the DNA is TGTGCCAGCAGCTCTCCACTCGGGGCGATGGAGACCCAGTACTTC.

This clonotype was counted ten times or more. The CDR3 nucleotides read TGTGCCACCAGTGATTTCAGGGGGCGCGGGGCTTTCTTT. Amino acid sequence: CATSDFRGRGAFF. J is TRBJ1-1 and V is TRBV24-1, with 8 bases matching TRBD1. The V gene's germline CDR1 is KGHDR and CDR2 SFDVKD. V dropped 1 base and J dropped 11; count of bases not matched to a gene: 5. CDR3 size: 13 residues.

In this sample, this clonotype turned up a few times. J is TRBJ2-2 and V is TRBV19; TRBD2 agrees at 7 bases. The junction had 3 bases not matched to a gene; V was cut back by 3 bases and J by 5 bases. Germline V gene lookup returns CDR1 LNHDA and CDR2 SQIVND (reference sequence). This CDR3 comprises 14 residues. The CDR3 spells CASSMWGGTGELFF. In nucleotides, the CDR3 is TGTGCCAGTAGTATGTGGGGGGGAACCGGGGAGCTGTTTTTT.

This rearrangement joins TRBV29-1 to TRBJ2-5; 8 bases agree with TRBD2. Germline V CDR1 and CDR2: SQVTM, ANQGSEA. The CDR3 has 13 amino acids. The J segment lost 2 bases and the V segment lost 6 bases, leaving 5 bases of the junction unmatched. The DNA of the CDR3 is TGCAGCGTCGGGGGGGGCTGGCAAGAGACCCAGTACTTC. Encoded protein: CSVGGGWQETQYF.

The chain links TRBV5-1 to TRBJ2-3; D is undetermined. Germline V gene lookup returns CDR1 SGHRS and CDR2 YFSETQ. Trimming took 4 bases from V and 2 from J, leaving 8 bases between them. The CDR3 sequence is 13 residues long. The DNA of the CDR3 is TGCGCCAGCAGCGCGGAGAACACAGATACGCAGTATTTT. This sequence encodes CASSAENTDTQYF.

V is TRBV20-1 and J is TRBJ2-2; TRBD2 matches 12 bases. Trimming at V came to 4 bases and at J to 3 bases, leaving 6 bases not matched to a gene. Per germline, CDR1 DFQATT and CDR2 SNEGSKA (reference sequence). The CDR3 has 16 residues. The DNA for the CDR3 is TGCAGTGCTACGCCTAGCGGGAGGGCCGACACCGGGGAGCTGTTTTTT. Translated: CSATPSGRADTGELFF.

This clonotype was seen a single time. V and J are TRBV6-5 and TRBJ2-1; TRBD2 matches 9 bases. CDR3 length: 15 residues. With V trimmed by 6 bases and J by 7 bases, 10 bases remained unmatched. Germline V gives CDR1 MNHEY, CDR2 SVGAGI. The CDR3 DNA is TGTGCCAGCAGAATCGTAGCGGGAGCTCGGAATGAGCAGTTCTTC. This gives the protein CASRIVAGARNEQFF.

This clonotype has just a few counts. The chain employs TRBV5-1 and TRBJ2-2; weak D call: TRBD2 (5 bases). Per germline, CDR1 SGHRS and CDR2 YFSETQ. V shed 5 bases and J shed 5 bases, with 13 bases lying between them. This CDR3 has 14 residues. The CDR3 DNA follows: TGCGCCAGCAGTTTGAGACGAGGGACCGGGGAGCTGTTTTTT. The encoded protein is CASSLRRGTGELFF.

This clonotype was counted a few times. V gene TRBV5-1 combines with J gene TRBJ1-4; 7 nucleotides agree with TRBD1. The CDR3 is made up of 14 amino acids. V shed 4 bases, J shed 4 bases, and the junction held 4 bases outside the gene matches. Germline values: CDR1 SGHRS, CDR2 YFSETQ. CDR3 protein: CASSRDSLNEKLFF. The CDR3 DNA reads TGCGCCAGCAGCCGGGACAGCCTTAATGAAAAACTGTTTTTT.

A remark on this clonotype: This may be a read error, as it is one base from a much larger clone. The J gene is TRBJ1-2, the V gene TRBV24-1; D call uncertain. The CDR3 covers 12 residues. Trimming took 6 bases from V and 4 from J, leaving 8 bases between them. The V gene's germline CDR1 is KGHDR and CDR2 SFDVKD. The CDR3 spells CATSRNGYGYTF. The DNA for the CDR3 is TGTGCCACCAGTAGGAACGGCTATGGCTACACCTTC.

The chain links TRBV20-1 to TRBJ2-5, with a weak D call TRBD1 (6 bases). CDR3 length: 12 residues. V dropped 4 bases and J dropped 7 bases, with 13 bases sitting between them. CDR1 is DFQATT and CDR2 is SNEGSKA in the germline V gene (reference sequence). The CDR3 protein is CSANPTGLTQYF. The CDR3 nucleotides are TGCAGTGCTAACCCGACAGGTTTGACCCAGTACTTC.

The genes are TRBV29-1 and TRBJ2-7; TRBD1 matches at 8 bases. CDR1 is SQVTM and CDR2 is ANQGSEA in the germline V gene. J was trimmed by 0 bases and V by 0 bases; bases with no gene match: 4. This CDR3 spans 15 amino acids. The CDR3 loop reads CSVEDGQGASYEQYF. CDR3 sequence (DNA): TGCAGCGTTGAAGATGGCCAGGGGGCCTCCTACGAGCAGTACTTC.